This T cell receptor beta chain was recorded in a study of T cell responses to AZD1222 COVID-19 vaccine. General observations from the study: Recipients of AZD1222 seropositive at baseline numbered only 6 or 7. In a largely white British group with more females than males, clonal diversity was possibly underestimated.

The CDR3 runs to 15 residues. Germline V gives CDR1 SGHAT, CDR2 FQNNGV. With 1 base removed from V and 7 bases from J, the gap between germline ends came to 13 bases. A remark on this clone: Its antigen is not identified.

Using immunoSEQ multiplex PCR, the repertoire was profiled, and TCRdb retains in-frame clones only, with some absent. The table includes under 150,000 clones, roughly 90% detected once. This clonotype was obtained from an adult in good health. This sample comprised peripheral blood, obtained on day 0 of AZD1222 vaccination. The J gene is TRBJ1-4, the V gene TRBV11-2, with D tentatively TRBD1 (6 bases). The CDR3 reads CASSLVGQGSEKLFF. CDR3 DNA sequence: TGTGCCAGCAGCTTAGTAGGGCAGGGGTCTGAAAAACTGTTTTTT.